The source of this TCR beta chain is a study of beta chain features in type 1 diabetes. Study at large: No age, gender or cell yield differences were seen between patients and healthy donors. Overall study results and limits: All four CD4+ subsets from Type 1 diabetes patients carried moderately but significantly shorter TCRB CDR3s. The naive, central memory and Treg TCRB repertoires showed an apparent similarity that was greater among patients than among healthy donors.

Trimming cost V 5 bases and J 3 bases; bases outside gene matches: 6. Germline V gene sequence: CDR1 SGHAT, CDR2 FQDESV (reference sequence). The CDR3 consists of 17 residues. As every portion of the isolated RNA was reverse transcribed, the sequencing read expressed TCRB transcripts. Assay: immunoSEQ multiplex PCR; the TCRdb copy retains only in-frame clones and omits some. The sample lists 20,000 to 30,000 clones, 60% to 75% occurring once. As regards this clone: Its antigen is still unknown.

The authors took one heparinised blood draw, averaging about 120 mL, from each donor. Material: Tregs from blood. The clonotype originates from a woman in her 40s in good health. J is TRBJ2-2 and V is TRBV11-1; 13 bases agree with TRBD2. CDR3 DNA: TGTGCCAGCAGCGCCAAGACTAGCGGGGGGTACACCGGGGAGCTGTTTTTT. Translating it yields CASSAKTSGGYTGELFF. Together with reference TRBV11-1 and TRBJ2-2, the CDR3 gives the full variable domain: EAEVAQSPRYKITEKSQAVAFWCDPISGHATLYWYRQILGQGPELLVQFQDESVVDDSQLPKDRFSAERLKGVDSTLKIQPAELGDSAMYLCASSAKTSGGYTGELFFGEGSRLTVL.